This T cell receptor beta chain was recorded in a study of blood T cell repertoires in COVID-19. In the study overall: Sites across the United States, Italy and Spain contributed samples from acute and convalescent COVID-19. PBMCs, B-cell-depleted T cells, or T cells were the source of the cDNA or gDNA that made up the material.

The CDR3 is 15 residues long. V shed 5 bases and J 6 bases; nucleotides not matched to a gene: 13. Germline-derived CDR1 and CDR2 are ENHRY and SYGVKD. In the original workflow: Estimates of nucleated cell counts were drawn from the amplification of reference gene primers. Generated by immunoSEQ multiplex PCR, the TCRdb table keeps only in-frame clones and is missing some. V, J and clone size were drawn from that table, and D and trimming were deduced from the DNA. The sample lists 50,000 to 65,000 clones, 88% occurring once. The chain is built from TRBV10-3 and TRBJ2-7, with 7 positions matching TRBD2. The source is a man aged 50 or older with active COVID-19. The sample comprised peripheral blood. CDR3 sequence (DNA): TGTGCCATCAGTCCCTTTGGGGGGGGGTCGGGCGAGCAGTACTTC. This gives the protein CAISPFGGGSGEQYF.